One sample yielded the 6 T cell receptor beta chains listed below, sequenced in a study of Graves' ophthalmopathy and Graves' hyperthyroidism. Investigators amplified TCR beta CDR3 regions from RNA transcripts. The library came from an HTBI-primed first-round RT-PCR and a second-round multiplex PCR. Each CDR3 protein is one row after TCRdb ran MiXCR on the multiplex PCR reads. Of about 620,000 distinct CDR3 sequences in the sample, around a fifth are singletons; the top ten hold approximately 7%. Sequencing was done on a sample of peripheral blood. The receptor source for this set is a woman aged 18-29 years with stable Graves' hyperthyroidism. Some clones in this sample may be carry-over from other donors' samples.

This clonotype has ten or more counts. CDR3 coding DNA: TGTGCCAGCAGTGAAAACCTACCTGGGAACTATGGCTACACCTTC. As protein: CASSENLPGNYGYTF. The rearrangement uses TRBV6-1 and TRBJ1-2; D is undetermined. Trimming cost V 2 bases and J 2 bases, with 12 bases left between them. Per germline, CDR1 MNHNS and CDR2 SASEGT. The CDR3 length is 15 residues.

The CDR3: CASSTQLDRGVVNTEAFF. As DNA, the CDR3 is TGTGCCAGCAGCACGCAGCTGGACAGGGGGGTTGTGAACACTGAAGCTTTCTTT. The V and J genes are TRBV11-1 and TRBJ1-1; 10 positions agree with TRBD1. The CDR3 is 18 amino acids. V dropped 5 bases and J dropped 0; count of bases not matched to a gene: 12. Germline loops: CDR1 SGHAT, CDR2 FQDESV (reference sequence).

This clonotype was detected many times. The junction and the germline gene differ at one end; a read error may be behind it. The chain joins TRBV10-3 to TRBJ1-6; tentatively, D is TRBD1 (5 bases). The length of the CDR3 is 12 residues. CDR1 and CDR2 (germline): ENHRY, SYGVKD. In DNA, the CDR3 is TGTGCCACCAGGGACGAAGATTCCCCCCTCCACTTT. Its protein is CATRDEDSPLHF.

The gene calls are TRBV9 and TRBJ2-5, with a tentative D call TRBD2 (5 bases). The CDR3 is 11 amino acids. Germline lookup yields CDR1 SGDLS and CDR2 YYNGEE. V lost 3 bases, J lost 10 bases, and 10 bases lay in between. The CDR3 loop is CASSDLGDQYF. CDR3 DNA: TGTGCCAGCAGCGACCTCGGGGACCAGTACTTC.

This clonotype appeared a few times. The rearrangement uses TRBV11-2 and TRBJ2-2; the match to TRBD2 covers 9 bases. In germline, CDR1 is SGHAT, CDR2 FQNNGV. J was trimmed by 4 bases and V by 5 bases; bases with no gene match: 11. This CDR3 spans 17 amino acids. CDR3 sequence reads: CASSRGGAREGTGELFF. In nucleotides, the CDR3 is TGTGCCAGCAGCCGCGGTGGGGCGCGGGAGGGCACCGGGGAGCTGTTTTTT.

The chain recombines TRBV20-1 with TRBJ1-2; no reliable D call. The CDR3 consists of 14 residues. Germline V gene lookup returns CDR1 DFQATT and CDR2 SNEGSKA (reference sequence). V lost 6 bases to trimming and J lost 0 bases, with 14 bases between them. The chain's CDR3 is CSASGTLSNYGYTF. The CDR3 nucleotides are TGCAGTGCCTCCGGAACACTTTCTAACTATGGCTACACCTTC.